This T cell receptor beta chain comes out of a study of CD8+ T cells in alopecia areata. Study at large: Treated patients took oral tofacitinib at 5 to 10 mg twice daily.

About this clone: Its antigen is unidentified.

Extracted from the samples, RNA was reverse transcribed into cDNA to serve as the sequencing template. Clones were read by immunoSEQ multiplex PCR, and TCRdb kept only the in-frame ones, dropping some. The sample has 150,000 to 200,000 clones, around 58% seen once. Treatment noted: oral pan-JAK inhibitor, 5-10 mg twice daily. Samples from alopecia areata patients were lesional scalp punch biopsies and peripheral blood. It was from PBMCs that CD4+ and CD8+ T cells were sorted. The CDR3 has 14 residues. The V and J ends lost 6 bases and 3 bases, in that order; junction bases with no gene match: 7. Overall study findings and caveats: Higher clonality was seen in lesional scalp than in normal scalp, especially in alopecia totalis/universalis.

The material was CD4+ T cells sorted from blood, obtained between weeks 55 and 65, from a patient treated with tofacitinib. This TCR derives from a human donor with alopecia areata. This rearrangement joins TRBV23-1 to TRBJ2-5; 7 bases line up with TRBD2. TRBV23-1 is filed as an ORF, its function uncertain. CDR3 DNA: TGCGCCAGCAGGGGAGGGCACAGCGAAGAGACCCAGTACTTC. This sequence encodes CASRGGHSEETQYF.